The 19 T cell receptor beta chains reported below all come from one sample, sequenced in a study of shared clonotypes between healthy human individuals. The method was immunoSEQ multiplex PCR; TCRdb's version includes in-frame clones alone and lacks a portion of them. The table includes around 2.3 million clones, around 95% detected once. Sequencing was performed on naive CD4+ T cells sorted from blood. The subset denotes: CD45RA+ positively selected. The receptors derive from a man between 18 and 35 years old in good health.

V and J are TRBV9 and TRBJ1-2; 7 bases agree with TRBD1. The CDR3 has 14 amino acids. The germline V gene has CDR1 SGDLS and CDR2 YYNGEE. The V segment lost 2 bases and the J segment 7 bases; nucleotides outside the gene matches: 8. CDR3 loop: CASSVTQGPGGYTF. DNA for the CDR3: TGTGCCAGCAGCGTTACACAGGGGCCGGGTGGCTACACCTTC.

This chain links TRBV6-5 with TRBJ2-1; 7 bases are a match to TRBD1. V was pared by 6 bases and J by 15 bases, with 8 bases of the junction left unmatched. There are 11 residues in the CDR3. CDR1 and CDR2 (germline): MNHEY, SVGAGI. The CDR3 spells CASSQGQSLFF. The CDR3 DNA is TGTGCCAGCAGCCAGGGACAGAGTCTGTTCTTC.

The gene calls are TRBV6-1 and TRBJ2-4, with D perhaps being TRBD1 or TRBD2 (5 bases each). This CDR3 is 16 amino acids long. The germline gives CDR1 MNHNS, CDR2 SASEGT. V lost 4 bases, J lost 0 bases, and 13 bases lay in between. This CDR3 is CASSAPGALAKNIQYF. In DNA, the CDR3 is TGTGCCAGCAGTGCGCCCGGGGCCCTAGCCAAAAACATTCAGTACTTC.

The rearrangement joins TRBV28 to TRBJ2-7; 9 bases are shared with TRBD2. This CDR3 contains 18 residues. The junction had 15 bases not matched to a gene; V was cut back by 4 bases and J by 2 bases. Germline V CDR1 and CDR2: MDHEN, SYDVKM. The CDR3 sequence: CASSSPWTSAQTPYEQYF. In DNA form, the CDR3 reads TGTGCCAGCAGTTCCCCCTGGACTAGCGCTCAAACGCCCTACGAGCAGTACTTC.

This chain uses TRBV5-1 with TRBJ2-7; TRBD1 might be the D (6 bases). V was shortened by 1 base and J by 3 bases, with 14 bases between the two germline ends. CDR3 length equals 15 residues. Germline V CDR1 and CDR2: SGHRS, YFSETQ. CDR3 bases: TGCGCCAGCAGCTTGTTGCAGGGGCCAAGCTACGAGCAGTACTTC. This codes for CASSLLQGPSYEQYF. The whole variable domain, remainder taken from reference TRBV5-1 and TRBJ2-7, is KAGVTQTPRYLIKTRGQQVTLSCSPISGHRSVSWYQQTPGQGLQFLFEYFSETQRNKGNFPGRFSGRQFSNSRSEMNVSTLELGDSALYLCASSLLQGPSYEQYFGPGTRLTVT.

The V call is TRBV10-3, the J call TRBJ1-2; TRBD1 is a possible D gene (6 bases). V lost 11 bases, J lost 3 bases, and 19 bases lay in between. The CDR3 contains 14 residues. Germline V gene sequence: CDR1 ENHRY, CDR2 SYGVKD. The CDR3 protein is CAASPQGFDYGYTF. The CDR3 DNA is TGTGCCGCGTCGCCACAGGGTTTCGACTATGGCTACACCTTC.

This chain links TRBV2 with TRBJ2-5; 12 positions agree with TRBD2. The V and J ends lost 7 bases and 2 bases, in that order; junction bases with no gene match: 8. Germline values: CDR1 SNHLY, CDR2 FYNNEI. The CDR3 is 16 residues long. CDR3 bases: TGTGCCAGCACCCGACTAGCGGGGGACGTACAAGAGACCCAGTACTTC. Its translation: CASTRLAGDVQETQYF.

V gene TRBV5-6 combines with J gene TRBJ2-4, with a tentative D call TRBD2 (6 bases). Germline V gene sequence: CDR1 SGHDT, CDR2 YYEEEE. The CDR3 totals 15 residues. V was shortened by 5 bases and J by 5 bases, with 17 bases between the two germline ends. CDR3 coding DNA: TGTGCCAGCAGTACGGGAGTGTGGGGCCAAAACATTCAGTACTTC. Its translation: CASSTGVWGQNIQYF.

About this clone: This sample includes further DNA sequences coding for the same CDR3. The J gene is TRBJ2-7, the V gene TRBV10-3; no firm D call. The germline V gene has CDR1 ENHRY and CDR2 SYGVKD. The ends were cut back, 0 bases at V and 4 bases at J, with 4 bases in the middle. This CDR3 is 12 amino acids long. Written as DNA, the CDR3 is TGTGCCATCAGTGAGTCTAGTTACGAGCAGTACTTC. Amino acid sequence: CAISESSYEQYF.

This chain uses TRBV4-3 with TRBJ2-2, with TRBD1 matching over 11 bases. CDR1 is LGHNA and CDR2 is YSLEER in the germline V gene. With 1 base clipped from V and 5 bases from J, the junction kept 3 bases outside the gene matches. The CDR3 runs to 16 residues. The CDR3, as DNA: TGCGCCAGCAGCCAAGCCGGGACAGGGGGTACCGGGGAGCTGTTTTTT. Its translation is CASSQAGTGGTGELFF.

The chain couples TRBV20-1 to TRBJ2-5; no firm D call. The germline CDR1 and CDR2 sequences are DFQATT and SNEGSKA (reference sequence). This CDR3 has 11 amino acids. Trimming cost V 1 base and J 5 bases, with 5 bases left between them. CDR3 region: CSARVLETQYF. For the CDR3, the DNA is TGCAGTGCTAGAGTGCTGGAGACCCAGTACTTC.

The chain links TRBV7-2 to TRBJ2-7, with no clear D. Trimming removed 1 base from V and 1 base from J, with 5 bases in between. Looked up from germline, CDR1 is SGHTA and CDR2 is FQGNSA. This CDR3 is 13 amino acids long. The chain's CDR3 is CASSLVQSYEQYF. The DNA of the CDR3 is TGTGCCAGCAGCTTAGTCCAGTCCTACGAGCAGTACTTC.

The genes are TRBV28 and TRBJ2-7; TRBD1 agrees at 9 bases. Germline V gives CDR1 MDHEN, CDR2 SYDVKM. The CDR3 loop spans 13 amino acids. V shed 5 bases, J shed 4 bases, and the junction held 3 bases outside the gene matches. CDR3 in DNA: TGTGCCAGCAGTACAGGGGGCGGGTACGAGCAGTACTTC. Amino acids: CASSTGGGYEQYF.

This chain joins TRBV10-3 and TRBJ2-4, with TRBD1 matching 9 bases. V was pared by 10 bases and J by 6 bases, with 10 bases of the junction left unmatched. This CDR3 comprises 14 residues. Germline values: CDR1 ENHRY, CDR2 SYGVKD. The CDR3 is CATHTGGILNIQYF. CDR3 bases: TGTGCCACCCATACAGGGGGCATTCTAAACATTCAGTACTTC.

CDR3 coding DNA: TGTGCCAGCAGCTTGGAAGCGGGATCCTACGAGCAGTACTTC. Protein sequence: CASSLEAGSYEQYF. The chain employs TRBV5-4 and TRBJ2-7; TRBD2 aligns across 7 bases. Germline assignment: CDR1 SGHNT and CDR2 YYREEE (reference sequence). The CDR3 spans 14 residues. J lost 1 base, V lost 0 bases, and 1 base had no gene match.

The chain recombines TRBV7-8 with TRBJ1-4, with D unclear. Per germline, CDR1 SGHVS and CDR2 FQNEAQ. This CDR3 region has 14 residues. The V and J ends lost 5 bases and 6 bases respectively, with 13 bases between them. CDR3 nucleotide sequence: TGTGCCAGCAGCCTGGACCGCTGGGATGAAAAACTGTTTTTT. Translated, it gives CASSLDRWDEKLFF.

The chain uses TRBV16 and TRBJ2-1, with 7 bases that match TRBD1. The CDR3 is 15 residues long. Germline loops: CDR1 KGHSY, CDR2 FQNENV. Unmatched junction bases numbered 4, after V lost 4 bases and J lost 1 base. The CDR3 DNA reads as TGTGCCAGCAGCCCAGGGGGACAGTCCTACAATGAGCAGTTCTTC. It encodes CASSPGGQSYNEQFF.

The chain employs TRBV15 and TRBJ2-1; D ambiguous. Trimming stripped 2 bases from V and 2 bases from J, with 7 bases between. Germline CDR1 reads LNHNV; CDR2 reads YYDKDF (reference sequence). This CDR3 comprises 14 residues. The CDR3 nucleotides are TGTGCCACCAGCAGAAGTGGTGCCTACAATGAGCAGTTCTTC. This sequence encodes CATSRSGAYNEQFF. Looking up the rest from reference TRBV15 and TRBJ2-1 gives the full variable domain: DAMVIQNPRYQVTQFGKPVTLSCSQTLNHNVMYWYQQKSSQAPKLLFHYYDKDFNNEADTPDNFQSRRPNTSFCFLDIRSPGLGDTAMYLCATSRSGAYNEQFFGPGTRLTVL.

V and J are TRBV2 and TRBJ1-1; D ambiguous. The V end lost 5 bases, the J end lost 13 bases, and 20 bases lay between the germline ends. Looked up from germline, CDR1 is SNHLY and CDR2 is FYNNEI. This CDR3 region has 13 residues. The CDR3 DNA reads TGTGCCAGCAGTTCGGGAGCAGCAGTTGGAGGTTTCTTT. Amino acids: CASSSGAAVGGFF.